This T cell receptor (beta chain) was profiled in a study of metastatic and nonmetastatic thyroid tumors. This clone was observed many times. V lost 3 bases, J lost 8 bases, and 8 bases lay in between. The CDR3 consists of 12 residues. Germline lookup yields CDR1 MDHEN and CDR2 SYDVKM. TCRdb re-clonotyped the PCR reads via MiXCR. The table has around 53,000 clones, more than 20% seen once. Prior to thyroid surgery, none of the patients had received any treatment. This TCR was sampled from a female donor with papillary thyroid cancer or a benign thyroid nodule (not recorded which). Some clones in this sample may be carry-over from other donors' samples. The sample taken for sequencing was blood. The chain carries TRBV28 and TRBJ2-1; a possible D gene is TRBD2 (5 bases). The CDR3 reads CASSLLAYEQFF. For the CDR3, the DNA is TGTGCCAGCAGTTTGTTAGCGTATGAGCAGTTCTTC.